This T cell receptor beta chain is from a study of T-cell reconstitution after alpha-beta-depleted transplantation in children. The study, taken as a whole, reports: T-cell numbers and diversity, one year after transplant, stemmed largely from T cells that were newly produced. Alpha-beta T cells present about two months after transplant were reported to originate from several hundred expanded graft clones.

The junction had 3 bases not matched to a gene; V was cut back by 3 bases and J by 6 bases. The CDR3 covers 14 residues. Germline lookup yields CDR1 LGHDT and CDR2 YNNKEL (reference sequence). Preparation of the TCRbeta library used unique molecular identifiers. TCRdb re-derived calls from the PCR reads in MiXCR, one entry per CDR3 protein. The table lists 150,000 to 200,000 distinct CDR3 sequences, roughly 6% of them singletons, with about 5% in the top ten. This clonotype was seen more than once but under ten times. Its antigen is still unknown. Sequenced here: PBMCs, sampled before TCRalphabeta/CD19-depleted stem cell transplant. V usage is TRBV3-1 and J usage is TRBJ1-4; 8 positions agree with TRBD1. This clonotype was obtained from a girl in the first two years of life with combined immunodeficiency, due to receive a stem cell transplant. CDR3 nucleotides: TGTGCCAGCAGCCACCCAGGGGGCGATGAAAAACTGTTTTTT. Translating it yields CASSHPGGDEKLFF.